By frequency in the sample, the clone carrying this T cell receptor beta chain is medium-sized (0.01 to 0.1%). What it recognizes is unknown. This specimen belongs to a study of spatial heterogeneity in lung cancer. Study conclusions and caveats: Expanded intratumoral alpha and beta TCR counts tracked tumor mutation counts. Ubiquitous and regional expanded TCR counts correlated with ubiquitous and regional nonsynonymous mutations, respectively. Tumor T cells had an estimated coverage that came to around 7% for alpha chains and over 12% for beta chains.

Stated time point: sample taken at primary tumor resection. The 70 or so donors had untreated early-stage non-small cell lung cancer. Without sorting, whole RNA was sequenced from tumor, nontumor lung or frozen PBMC. MiXCR was run by TCRdb on the 5' RACE reads, yielding one entry per CDR3 protein. The data show 1,300 or so distinct CDR3 sequences, 4% to 6% seen once. The CDR3 sequence is 13 residues long. Trimming cost V 6 bases and J 3 bases; bases outside gene matches: 5. Germline-derived CDR1 and CDR2 are MNHEY and SVGEGT. This clonotype originated in a male donor with early-stage non-small cell lung cancer. The sequences come from lung tumor tissue, collected at surgery. The V and J genes are TRBV6-2 or TRBV6-3 and TRBJ2-7; 7 bases are shared with TRBD1. The CDR3 reads CASSPTGIYEQYF. DNA of the CDR3: TGTGCCAGCAGCCCGACAGGGATCTACGAGCAGTACTTC.